One and the same sample provided the 5 T cell receptor beta chains below, sequenced in a study of early T cells in non-severe SARS-CoV-2 infection. MiXCR, run by TCRdb on the 5' RACE reads, gives a single entry per CDR3 protein. The sample lists tens of thousands of distinct CDR3 sequences, 8% to 13% occurring once. This sample comprised whole blood, obtained at baseline. Every receptor here comes from an adult who was a healthcare worker with PCR-confirmed SARS-CoV-2 infection or an uninfected control (not recorded which).

Ten or more counts support this clonotype. CDR3 DNA sequence: TGTGCCAGCAGTGGCCCGGGACTAGCGGGAGGGGAGACCCAGTACTTC. Amino acids: CASSGPGLAGGETQYF. This chain uses TRBV25-1 with TRBJ2-5; 16 nucleotides align to TRBD2. Germline-derived CDR1 and CDR2 are MGHDK and SYGVNS. The ends lost 4 bases at V and 5 bases at J; junction bases unmatched: 4. This CDR3 has 16 amino acids.

The rearrangement links TRBV27 to TRBJ2-1; no reliable D call. The germline V gene has CDR1 MNHEY and CDR2 SMNVEV (reference sequence). This CDR3 region has 9 residues. V gave up 9 bases and J gave up 5 bases, with 2 bases separating them. The CDR3 protein is CASNNEQFF. CDR3 nucleotides: TGTGCCAGTAACAATGAGCAGTTCTTC.

V is TRBV11-2 and J is TRBJ2-5; D ambiguous. Trimming took 3 bases from V and 0 from J, leaving 5 bases between them. This CDR3 spans 13 amino acids. Germline V gene lookup returns CDR1 SGHAT and CDR2 FQNNGV. The CDR3 DNA is TGTGCCAGCAGCTTCGGCCACCAAGAGACCCAGTACTTC. Protein sequence: CASSFGHQETQYF.

This clonotype was counted only a few times. The chain joins TRBV18 to TRBJ2-7; D call uncertain. The CDR3 extends over 11 amino acids. V was cut by 6 bases and J by 4 bases, with 7 bases left in between. In germline, CDR1 is KGHSH, CDR2 LQKENI. The CDR3 coding sequence is TGTGCCAGCTCTAAAAATTACGAGCAGTACTTC. Translated, it gives CASSKNYEQYF.

This clonotype was picked up many times. The CDR3 loop reads CAWSPLGTGNEQFF. The CDR3 DNA follows: TGTGCCTGGTCCCCTCTAGGGACGGGTAATGAGCAGTTCTTC. This sequence joins TRBV30 and TRBJ2-1; D could derive from TRBD1 or TRBD2 (5 bases each). Germline-derived CDR1 and CDR2 are GTSNPN and SVGIG (reference sequence). V was pared by 5 bases and J by 7 bases, with 18 bases between. This CDR3 contains 14 residues.